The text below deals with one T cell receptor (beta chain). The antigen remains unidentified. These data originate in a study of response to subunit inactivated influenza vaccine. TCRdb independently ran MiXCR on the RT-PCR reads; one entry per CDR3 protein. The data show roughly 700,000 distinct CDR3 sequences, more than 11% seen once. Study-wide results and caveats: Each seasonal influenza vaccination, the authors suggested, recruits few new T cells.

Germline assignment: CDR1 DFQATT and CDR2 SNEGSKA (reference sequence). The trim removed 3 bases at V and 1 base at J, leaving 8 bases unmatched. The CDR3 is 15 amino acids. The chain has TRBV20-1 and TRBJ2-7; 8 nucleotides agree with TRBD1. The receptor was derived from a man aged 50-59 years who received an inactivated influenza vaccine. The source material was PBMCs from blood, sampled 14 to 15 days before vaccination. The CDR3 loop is CSASGQGGKSYEQYF. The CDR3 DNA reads TGCAGTGCTAGTGGACAGGGCGGTAAGTCCTACGAGCAGTACTTC.